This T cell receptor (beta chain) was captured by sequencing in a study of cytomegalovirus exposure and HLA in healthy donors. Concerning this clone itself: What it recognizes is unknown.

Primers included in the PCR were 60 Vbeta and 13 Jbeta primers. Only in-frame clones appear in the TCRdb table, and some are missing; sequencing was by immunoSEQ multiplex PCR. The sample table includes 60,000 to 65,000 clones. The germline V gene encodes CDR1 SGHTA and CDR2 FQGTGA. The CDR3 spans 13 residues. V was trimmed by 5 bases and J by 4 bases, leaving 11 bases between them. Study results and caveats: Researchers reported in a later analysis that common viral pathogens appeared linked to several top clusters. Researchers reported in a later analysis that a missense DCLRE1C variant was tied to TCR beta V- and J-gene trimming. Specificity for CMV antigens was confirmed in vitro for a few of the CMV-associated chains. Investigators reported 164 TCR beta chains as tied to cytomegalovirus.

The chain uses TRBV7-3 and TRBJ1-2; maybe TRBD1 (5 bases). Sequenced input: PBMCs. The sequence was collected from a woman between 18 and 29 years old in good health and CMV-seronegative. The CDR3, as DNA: TGTGCCAGCAGCCAAAAAGGGGCCTATGGCTACACCTTC. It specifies CASSQKGAYGYTF.